Below, one T cell receptor beta chain is given with its context. Antigen: not known. Trimming cost V 8 bases and J 7 bases, with 15 bases left between them. The CDR3 extends over 13 amino acids. Germline CDR1 is SNHLY and CDR2 is FYNNEI. This sample is drawn from a study of cytomegalovirus exposure and HLA in healthy donors. Study-wide points: Accurate HLA-A and HLA-B prediction from TCR beta sequences was reported for most subjects.

Vbeta (60) and Jbeta (13) primers were used in the PCR. Repertoires were generated with immunoSEQ multiplex PCR, while TCRdb's copy carries only in-frame clones and drops some. The sample contains roughly 200,000 clones, about 77% of which appear only once. The chain combines TRBV2 with TRBJ2-1, with D possibly being TRBD1 (6 bases). Input material: PBMCs. The TCR sequence derives from a female donor in good health and CMV-seronegative. The DNA of the CDR3 is TGTGCCAGCTCCAGAGCTGACAGGAATGAGCAGTTCTTC. Amino acids: CASSRADRNEQFF.